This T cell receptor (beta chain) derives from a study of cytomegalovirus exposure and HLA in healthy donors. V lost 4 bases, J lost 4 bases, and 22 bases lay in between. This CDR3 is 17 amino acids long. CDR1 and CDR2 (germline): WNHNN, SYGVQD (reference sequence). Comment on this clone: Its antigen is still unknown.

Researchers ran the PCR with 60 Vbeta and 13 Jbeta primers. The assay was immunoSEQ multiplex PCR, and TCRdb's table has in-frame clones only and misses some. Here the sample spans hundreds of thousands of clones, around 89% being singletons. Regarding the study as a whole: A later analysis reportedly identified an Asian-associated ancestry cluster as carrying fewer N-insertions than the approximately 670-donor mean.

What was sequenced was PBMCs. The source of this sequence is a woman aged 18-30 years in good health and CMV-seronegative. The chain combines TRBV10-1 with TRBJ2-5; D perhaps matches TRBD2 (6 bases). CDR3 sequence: CASSADGSPTGRETQYF. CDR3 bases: TGCGCCAGCAGTGCCGACGGGAGCCCCACGGGTCGAGAGACCCAGTACTTC.